This T cell receptor beta chain was recovered during a study of T-cell memory formation after mild COVID-19. Turning to the study itself: The two donors had largely donor-specific TCR clusters. Study-wide points: For second-wave clones that peaked at day 37, SARS-CoV-2 specificity went unverified. CD4+ contracting clones were found mainly in CM and EM, and CD8+ ones in EMRA.

This CDR3 has 16 amino acids. Germline CDR1 is SGHRS and CDR2 is YFSETQ. Trimming cost V 4 bases and J 6 bases, with 21 bases left between them. One entry per CDR3 protein results from TCRdb running MiXCR on the 5' RACE reads. Here the sample spans around 340,000 distinct CDR3 sequences, more than 15% being singletons. This clonotype was seen ten or more times. The antigen is unknown. This receptor was identified in a young man who had mild COVID-19 (a few samples of this study predate the infection). Cell type and time point are not known. The chain links TRBV5-1 to TRBJ2-3, with unresolved D. The sequenced sample was PBMCs or a T cell subset sorted from them (not recorded which). CDR3 in DNA: TGCGCCAGCAGCGCGTCGGACCATCCTTACGAGGATACGCAGTATTTT. Protein sequence: CASSASDHPYEDTQYF.